The following is a T cell receptor beta chain sequence with its context. It has no known antigen specificity. Per-nucleotide qualities are absent, and no much larger clonotype sits a single base away. The donors were included in the validation cohort of some 110 subjects, a group kept apart from the roughly 670-subject first cohort. The method was the immunoSEQ multiplex PCR assay. Regarding the original processing steps: To diagnose cytomegalovirus status from the catalog of TCR beta chain sequences, a statistical classification framework was built. TCRdb limited this immuneACCESS table to in-frame rearrangements with V and J called. A share of clones is missing; checked studies link under half to unresolved V genes, and the rest is unexplained. The V and J calls and the clone size are those of that table, but D and trimming were determined from the DNA. The sample table shows some 210,000 clones, and around 86% are seen once. More than 1.5% of the sample belongs to the ten largest clones.

The data are from a study of cytomegalovirus exposure and HLA in healthy donors (dated by TCRdb to 2015 to 2018). In terms of the full investigation: According to a later analysis, the roughly 130 validation repertoires were produced on the same platform as the approximately 600 repertoires of the first cohort. The study aimed to test whether cataloging public T cell receptors could reveal signatures of past pathogen exposure. A separate validation cohort of approximately 130 different subjects was used in addition to the roughly 700-subject first cohort. To predict cytomegalovirus infection status, the study combined high-throughput TCR immunosequencing, statistical association of individual TCRs with disease status, and machine learning.

Findings and caveats that apply to the study as a whole: All 120 or so repertoires were used to score co-occurrence in the validation cohort in a later analysis, because that analysis had no HLA typing for the cohort. According to the authors, the approach could potentially be generalized to other disease states and immunological phenotypes. Most TCR sequences were observed very rarely across donors, whereas some public TCRs were present in many individuals. The study gave a list of 150 to 200 TCR beta chains associated with cytomegalovirus. Cytomegalovirus status was reported to be diagnosed by the classifier with high specificity and sensitivity in both the original and validation cohorts. A few of the identified cytomegalovirus-associated TCR beta chains were confirmed in vitro to be specific for cytomegalovirus antigens. In a later analysis, TCRs clustered in the first cohort were found to also tend to co-occur in the roughly 110 validation repertoires, with 85% to 95% of cluster scores above 0.

This clonotype originated in a woman aged 18-29 years in good health and CMV-seropositive. Sequencing used PBMCs.

CDR3 sequence: CASSEGEGTLPYGYTF. The DNA sequence is TGTGCCAGCAGTGAAGGCGAGGGCACGCTACCCTATGGCTACACCTTC. The chain was built from TRBV25-1 and TRBJ1-2; the D gene assignment is ambiguous. CDR1 and CDR2 are drawn from the germline V gene: MGHDK, SYGVNS. V sheds 2 bases and J sheds 4 bases, leaving 17 bases between their ends. From its cysteine to its phenylalanine, the CDR3 spans 16 amino acids. CDR3 DNA only is kept here, 48 bases in frame from base 1.